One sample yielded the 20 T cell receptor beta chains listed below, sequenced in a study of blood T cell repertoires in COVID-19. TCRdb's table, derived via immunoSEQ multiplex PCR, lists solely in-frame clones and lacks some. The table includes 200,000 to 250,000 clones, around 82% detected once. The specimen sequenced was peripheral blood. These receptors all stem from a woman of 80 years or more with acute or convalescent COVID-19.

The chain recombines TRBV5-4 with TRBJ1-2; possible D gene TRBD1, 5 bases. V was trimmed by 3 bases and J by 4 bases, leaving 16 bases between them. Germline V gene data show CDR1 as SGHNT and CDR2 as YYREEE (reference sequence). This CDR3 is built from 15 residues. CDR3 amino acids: CASSSVGGEFYGYTF. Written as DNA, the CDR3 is TGTGCCAGCAGCTCGGTGGGGGGAGAGTTCTATGGCTACACCTTC.

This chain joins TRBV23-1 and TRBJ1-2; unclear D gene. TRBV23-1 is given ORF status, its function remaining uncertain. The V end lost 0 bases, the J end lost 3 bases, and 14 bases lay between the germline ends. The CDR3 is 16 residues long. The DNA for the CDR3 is TGCGCCAGCAGTCAATCTGCACAGTTAGGTGACTATGGCTACACCTTC. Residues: CASSQSAQLGDYGYTF.

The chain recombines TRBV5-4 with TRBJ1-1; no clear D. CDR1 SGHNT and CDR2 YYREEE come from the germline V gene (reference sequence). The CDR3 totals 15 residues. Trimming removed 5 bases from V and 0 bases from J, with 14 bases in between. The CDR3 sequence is CASRGRREMNTEAFF. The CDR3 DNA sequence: TGTGCCAGCAGAGGCCGAAGGGAGATGAACACTGAAGCTTTCTTT.

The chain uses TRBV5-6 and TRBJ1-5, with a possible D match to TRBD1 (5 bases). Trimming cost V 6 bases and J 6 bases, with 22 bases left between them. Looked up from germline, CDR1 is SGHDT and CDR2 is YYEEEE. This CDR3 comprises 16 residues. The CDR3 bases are TGTGCCAGCACCCTCGGGGGAGGGCTTAACTTTCAGCCCCAGCATTTT. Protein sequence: CASTLGGGLNFQPQHF.

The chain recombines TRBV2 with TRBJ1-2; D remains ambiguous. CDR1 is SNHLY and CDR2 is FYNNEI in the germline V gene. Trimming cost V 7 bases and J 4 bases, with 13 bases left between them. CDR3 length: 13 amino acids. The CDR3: CASKEQPAYGYTF. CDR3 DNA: TGTGCCAGCAAGGAGCAGCCGGCCTATGGCTACACCTTC.

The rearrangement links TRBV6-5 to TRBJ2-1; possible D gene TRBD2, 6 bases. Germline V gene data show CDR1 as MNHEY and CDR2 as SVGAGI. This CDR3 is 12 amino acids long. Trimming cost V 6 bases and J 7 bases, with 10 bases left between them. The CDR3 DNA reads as TGTGCCAGCAGAAGGACTAATAATGAGCAGTTCTTC. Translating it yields CASRRTNNEQFF.

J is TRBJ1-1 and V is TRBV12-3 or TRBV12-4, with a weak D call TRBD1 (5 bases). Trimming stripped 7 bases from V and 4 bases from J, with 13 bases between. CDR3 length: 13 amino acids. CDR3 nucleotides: TGTGCCAGCAAGACGGGGGGGAGCACTGAAGCTTTCTTT. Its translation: CASKTGGSTEAFF.

The DNA of the CDR3 is TGCGCCAGCAGCCGGGATCGAAGTTATGGCTCCTACAATGAGCAGTTCTTC. It translates to CASSRDRSYGSYNEQFF. The rearrangement joins TRBV5-1 to TRBJ2-1; D may be TRBD2 (5 bases). This CDR3 has 17 residues. V was cut by 4 bases and J by 0 bases, with 17 bases left in between. Germline V gene sequence: CDR1 SGHRS, CDR2 YFSETQ. The full variable domain, rest sourced from reference TRBV5-1 and TRBJ2-1, is KAGVTQTPRYLIKTRGQQVTLSCSPISGHRSVSWYQQTPGQGLQFLFEYFSETQRNKGNFPGRFSGRQFSNSRSEMNVSTLELGDSALYLCASSRDRSYGSYNEQFFGPGTRLTVL.

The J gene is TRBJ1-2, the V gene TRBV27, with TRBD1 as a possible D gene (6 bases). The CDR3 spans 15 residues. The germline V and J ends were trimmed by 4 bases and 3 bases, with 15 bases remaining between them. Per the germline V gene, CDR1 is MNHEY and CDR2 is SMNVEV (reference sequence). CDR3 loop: CASSSESSGDYGYTF. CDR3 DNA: TGTGCCAGCAGTTCCGAATCATCAGGGGACTATGGCTACACCTTC.

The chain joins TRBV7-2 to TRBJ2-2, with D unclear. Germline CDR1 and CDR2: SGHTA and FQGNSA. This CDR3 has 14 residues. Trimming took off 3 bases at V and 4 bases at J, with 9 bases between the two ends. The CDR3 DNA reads TGTGCCAGCAGCTTGAAACAATCCACCGGGGAGCTGTTTTTT. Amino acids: CASSLKQSTGELFF.

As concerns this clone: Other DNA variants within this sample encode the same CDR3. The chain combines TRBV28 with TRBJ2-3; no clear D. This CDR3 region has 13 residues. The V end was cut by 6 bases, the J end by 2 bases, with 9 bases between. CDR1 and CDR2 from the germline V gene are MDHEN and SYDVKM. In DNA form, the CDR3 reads TGTGCCAGCAGAGACTCCTTCACAGATACGCAGTATTTT. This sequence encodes CASRDSFTDTQYF.

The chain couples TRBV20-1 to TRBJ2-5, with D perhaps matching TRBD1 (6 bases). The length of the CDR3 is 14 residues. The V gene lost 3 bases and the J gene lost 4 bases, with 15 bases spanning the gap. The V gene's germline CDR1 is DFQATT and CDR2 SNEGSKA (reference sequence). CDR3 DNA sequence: TGCAGTGCTAGTGCGACCGGGACAATAGAGACCCAGTACTTC. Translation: CSASATGTIETQYF.

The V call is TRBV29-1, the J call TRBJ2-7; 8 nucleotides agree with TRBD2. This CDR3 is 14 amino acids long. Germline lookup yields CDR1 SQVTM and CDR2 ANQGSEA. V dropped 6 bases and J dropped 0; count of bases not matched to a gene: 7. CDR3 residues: CSVAGGGSSYEQYF. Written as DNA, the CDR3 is TGCAGCGTAGCGGGCGGGGGGAGCTCCTACGAGCAGTACTTC.

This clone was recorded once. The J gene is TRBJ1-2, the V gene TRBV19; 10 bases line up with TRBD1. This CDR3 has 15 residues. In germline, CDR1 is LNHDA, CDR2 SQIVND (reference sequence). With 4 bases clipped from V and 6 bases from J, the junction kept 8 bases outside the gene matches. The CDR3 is CASSTTGGGKNGYTF. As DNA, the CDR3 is TGTGCCAGTAGTACGACAGGGGGCGGAAAGAATGGCTACACCTTC.

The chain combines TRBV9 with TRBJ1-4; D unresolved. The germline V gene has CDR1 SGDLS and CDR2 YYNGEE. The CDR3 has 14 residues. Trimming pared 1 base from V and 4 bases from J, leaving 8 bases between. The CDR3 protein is CASSVQDGNEKLFF. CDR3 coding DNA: TGTGCCAGCAGCGTACAGGATGGTAATGAAAAACTGTTTTTT.

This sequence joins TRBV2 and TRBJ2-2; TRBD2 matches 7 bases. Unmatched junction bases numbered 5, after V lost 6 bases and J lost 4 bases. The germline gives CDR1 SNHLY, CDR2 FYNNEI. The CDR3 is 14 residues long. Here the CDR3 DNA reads TGTGCCAGCAGGGCGGGGGAGAGCACCGGGGAGCTGTTTTTT. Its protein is CASRAGESTGELFF.

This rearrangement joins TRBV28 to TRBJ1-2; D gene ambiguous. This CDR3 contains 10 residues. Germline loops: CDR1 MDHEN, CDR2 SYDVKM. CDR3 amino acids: CAAGIYGYTF. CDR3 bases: TGTGCGGCGGGGATCTATGGCTACACCTTC.

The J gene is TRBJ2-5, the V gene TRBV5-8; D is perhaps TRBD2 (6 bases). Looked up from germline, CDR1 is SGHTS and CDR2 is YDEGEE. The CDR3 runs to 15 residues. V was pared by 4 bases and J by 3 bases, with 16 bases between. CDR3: CASSIGTLAEETQYF. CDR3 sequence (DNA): TGTGCCAGCAGCATTGGGACGTTAGCGGAAGAGACCCAGTACTTC.

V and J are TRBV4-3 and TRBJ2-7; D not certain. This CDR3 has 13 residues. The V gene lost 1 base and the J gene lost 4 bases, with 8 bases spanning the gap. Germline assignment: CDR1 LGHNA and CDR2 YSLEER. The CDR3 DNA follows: TGCGCCAGCAGCCAAGCCCCCGGTTACGAGCAGTACTTC. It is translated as CASSQAPGYEQYF.

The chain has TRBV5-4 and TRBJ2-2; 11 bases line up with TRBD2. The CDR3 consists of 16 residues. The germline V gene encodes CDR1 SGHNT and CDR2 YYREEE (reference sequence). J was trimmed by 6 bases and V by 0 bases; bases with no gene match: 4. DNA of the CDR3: TGTGCCAGCAGCTTGGTAGCGGGGGGGCTACCCGGGGAGCTGTTTTTT. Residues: CASSLVAGGLPGELFF. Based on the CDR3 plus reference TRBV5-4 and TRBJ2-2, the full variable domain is ETGVTQSPTHLIKTRGQQVTLRCSSQSGHNTVSWYQQALGQGPQFIFQYYREEENGRGNFPPRFSGLQFPNYSSELNVNALELDDSALYLCASSLVAGGLPGELFFGEGSRLTVL.